This TCR beta chain was identified during a study of cytomegalovirus exposure and HLA in healthy donors. Overall study findings and caveats: The classifier was said to identify cytomegalovirus status with high specificity and sensitivity. The study designated 160 or so TCR beta chains cytomegalovirus-associated. In the roughly 130 validation repertoires, a later analysis found that first-cohort TCR clusters tended to co-occur. The majority of TCR sequences were rare, yet some public TCRs appeared in many donors.

Profiling relied on immunoSEQ multiplex PCR, and the TCRdb table lists in-frame clones only, not all of them. This sample carries more than 110,000 clones, approximately 94% of them seen once, and the ten largest clones take 1.5% to 2%. Comment on this clone: Its antigen is undetermined.

The CDR3 extends over 16 amino acids. V dropped 6 bases and J dropped 4; count of bases not matched to a gene: 12. The germline gives CDR1 SEHNR, CDR2 FQNEAQ (reference sequence). The source is a man younger than 30 in good health and CMV-seropositive. The chain recombines TRBV7-9 with TRBJ2-3; 8 bases map to TRBD1. Sequencing used PBMCs. The chain's CDR3 is CASRQAGTGGPDTQYF. The CDR3 coding sequence is TGTGCCAGCAGACAGGCCGGGACAGGTGGCCCAGATACGCAGTATTTT.